These T cell receptor beta chains were read from a single sample in a study of a mutant IDH1 vaccine in newly diagnosed glioma. Their recognized antigens are unknown. Sequenced by immunoSEQ multiplex PCR; TCRdb stores in-frame clones only, minus some. The sample lists over 45,000 clones; 70% to 85% were seen once. This material consisted of PBMCs, taken from a glioma patient whose treatment included an IDH1 peptide vaccine. These receptors all come from a man over 45 with glioma. Both conserved end residues are part of each CDR3. A D gene is named only where the DNA matches it firmly.

D	V	J	CDR3
TRBD2	TRBV27	TRBJ2-2	CASSSLGLAGGGTGELFF
NA	TRBV30	TRBJ1-3	CAWSVRTDPPGNTIYF
NA	TRBV4-3	TRBJ1-4	CASSQEGRRNEKLFF
NA	TRBV7-2	TRBJ1-1	CASSLSDGVNTEAFF
NA	TRBV28	TRBJ2-7	CASSLSRVPYEQYF
NA	TRBV6-5	TRBJ1-2	CASSYGVNYGYTF
NA	TRBV14	TRBJ2-2	CASSQQNTGELFF
TRBD1	TRBV4-1	TRBJ2-1	CASSYDRGNEQFF
TRBD1	TRBV9	TRBJ1-2	CASSVRDSDLNYGYTF
NA	TRBV30	TRBJ1-1	CAWSTRVMGTEAFF
NA	TRBV16	TRBJ2-1	CASSQGRGARGSNEQFF
NA	TRBV4-3	TRBJ2-1	CASSPRVRGDEQFF
NA	TRBV5-1	TRBJ2-4	CASSPINLPGDIQYF
NA	TRBV11-1	TRBJ2-6	CASSPSLAGANVLTF
NA	TRBV28	TRBJ2-7	CASSQGLYEQYF
TRBD2	TRBV4-2	TRBJ2-2	CASSQVRAGGPNTGELFF
NA	TRBV28	TRBJ1-4	CASSPGTLHEKLFF
TRBD1	TRBV19	TRBJ1-2	CASNPQGGSNYGYTF
TRBD2	TRBV12-5	TRBJ2-1	CASGSERGSYNEQFF
NA	TRBV30	TRBJ2-5	CAWSSLGVSETQYF
TRBD1	TRBV19	TRBJ2-2	CASRGQGEGGELFF
NA	TRBV5-4	TRBJ2-3	CASSLTSMSTDTQYF
NA	TRBV5-4	TRBJ1-1	CASSLGRNTEAFF
NA	TRBV5-5	TRBJ2-7	CASSSPPIYEQYF
NA	TRBV5-1	TRBJ2-3	CASSLGQITDTQYF
NA	TRBV7-2	TRBJ1-4	CASSSQGQDEKLFF
TRBD2	TRBV9	TRBJ2-7	CASGTGGDYYEQYF
TRBD1	TRBV4-1	TRBJ1-5	CASSQDGAGGQPQHF
NA	TRBV6-5	TRBJ2-1	CASKKGDEQFF
NA	TRBV5-5	TRBJ1-5	CASSPDGPSNQPQHF
NA	TRBV29-1	TRBJ2-7	CSVGIYEQYF